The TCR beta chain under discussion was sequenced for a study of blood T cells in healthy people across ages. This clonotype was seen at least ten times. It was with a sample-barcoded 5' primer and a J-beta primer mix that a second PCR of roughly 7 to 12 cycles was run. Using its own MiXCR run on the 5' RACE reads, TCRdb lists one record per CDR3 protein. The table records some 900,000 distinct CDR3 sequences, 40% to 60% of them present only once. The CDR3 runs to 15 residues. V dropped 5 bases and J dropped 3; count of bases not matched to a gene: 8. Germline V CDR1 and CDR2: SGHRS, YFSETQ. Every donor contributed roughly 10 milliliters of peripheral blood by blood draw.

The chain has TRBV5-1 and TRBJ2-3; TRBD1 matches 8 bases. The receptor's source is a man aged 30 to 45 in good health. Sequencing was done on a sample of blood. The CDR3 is CASSRRTGPTDTQYF. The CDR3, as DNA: TGCGCCAGCAGTCGACGGACAGGGCCGACAGATACGCAGTATTTT.